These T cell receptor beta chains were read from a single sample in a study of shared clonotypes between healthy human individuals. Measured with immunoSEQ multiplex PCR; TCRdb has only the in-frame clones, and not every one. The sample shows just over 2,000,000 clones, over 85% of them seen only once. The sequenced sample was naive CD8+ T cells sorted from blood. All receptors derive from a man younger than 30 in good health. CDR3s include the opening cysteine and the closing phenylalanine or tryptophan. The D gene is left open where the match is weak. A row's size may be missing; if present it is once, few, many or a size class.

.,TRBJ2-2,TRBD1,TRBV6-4,TGTGCCAGCAGTGACCCACAGGACAGGGGCGGGGAGCTGTTTTTT,CASSDPQDRGGELFF
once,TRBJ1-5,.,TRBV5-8,TGTGCCAGCAGCCCCGGCCATATCCTAGGCAATCAGCCCCAGCATTTT,CASSPGHILGNQPQHF
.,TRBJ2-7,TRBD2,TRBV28,TGTGCCAGCAAGGTAGCGGGGGAGTACTACGAGCAGTACTTC,CASKVAGEYYEQYF
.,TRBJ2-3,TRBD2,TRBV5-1,TGCGCCAGCAGCCCCGGGACTAGCGTGGCAGATACGCAGTATTTT,CASSPGTSVADTQYF
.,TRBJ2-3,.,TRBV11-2,TGTGCCAGCAGTTTCCGGGACTTTTCCACAGATACGCAGTATTTT,CASSFRDFSTDTQYF
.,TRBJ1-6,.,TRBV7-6,TGTGCCAGCAGCTCCGAGGGAGCCTATAATTCACCCCTCCACTTT,CASSSEGAYNSPLHF
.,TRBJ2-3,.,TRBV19,TGTGCCAGTAGTGGACTATCCGGACTCAAGGCAGATACGCAGTATTTT,CASSGLSGLKADTQYF
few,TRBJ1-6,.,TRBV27,TGTGCCAGCAACAGGGTAGGGGGTAATTCACCCCTCCACTTT,CASNRVGGNSPLHF
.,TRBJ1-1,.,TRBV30,TGTGCCTCCCTCGGGGGGCAGATCAATGCTTTCTTT,CASLGGQINAFF
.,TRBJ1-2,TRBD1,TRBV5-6,TGTGCCAGCAGCTTGGGGACAGGGCTGGGCTACACCTTC,CASSLGTGLGYTF
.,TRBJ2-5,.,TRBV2,TGTGCCAGCAGTAGCCGGGGGAACCAAGAGACCCAGTACTTC,CASSSRGNQETQYF
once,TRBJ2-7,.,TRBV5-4,TGTGCCAGCAGCTTGGCCGGGTCCCTCTACGAGCAGTACTTC,CASSLAGSLYEQYF
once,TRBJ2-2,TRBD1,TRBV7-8,TGTGCCAGCAGCTATACAGGGGTCGACACCGGGGAGCTGTTTTTT,CASSYTGVDTGELFF
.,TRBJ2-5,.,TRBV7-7,TGTGCTAGCAGCTTGGGACCGGAAGAGACCCAGTACTTC,CASSLGPEETQYF
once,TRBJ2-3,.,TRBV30,TGTGCCTGGGGGGTCACAGATACGCAGTATTTT,CAWGVTDTQYF
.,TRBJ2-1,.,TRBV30,TGTGCCTGGACCACCGGGCACTACAATGAGCAGTTCTTC,CAWTTGHYNEQFF
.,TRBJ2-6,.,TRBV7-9,TGTGCCAGCATCCAACTCTCTGGGGCCAACGTCCTGACTTTC,CASIQLSGANVLTF
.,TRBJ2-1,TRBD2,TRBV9,TGTGCCAGTGCTAGCGGGCAAGTATACAATGAGCAGTTCTTC,CASASGQVYNEQFF
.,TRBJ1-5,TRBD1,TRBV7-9,TGTGCCAGCAGCCCAGGGGGATACAATCAGCCCCAGCATTTT,CASSPGGYNQPQHF
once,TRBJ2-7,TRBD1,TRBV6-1,TGTGCCAGCAGTGAAGGCCCCCCCGGGACAGGTTCGTGCGAGCAGTACTTC,CASSEGPPGTGSCEQYF
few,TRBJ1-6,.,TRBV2,TGTGCCAGCAGATCGACCAGGTCACCCCTCCACTTT,CASRSTRSPLHF
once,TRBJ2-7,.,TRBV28,TGTGCCAGCAGTTCCTCGTCGACAATTTACGAGCAGTACTTC,CASSSSSTIYEQYF
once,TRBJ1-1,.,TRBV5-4,TGTGCCAGCAGCAGCTTTGGAGGGGACGCTGAAGCTTTCTTT,CASSSFGGDAEAFF
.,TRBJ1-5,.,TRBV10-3,TGTGCCATCAGTGAGTCGGGACTCCGAGATAGCAATCAGCCCCAGCATTTT,CAISESGLRDSNQPQHF
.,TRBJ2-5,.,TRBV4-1,TGCGCCAGCAGCTCCGGGACTGACGGACCCCAAGAGACCCAGTACTTC,CASSSGTDGPQETQYF
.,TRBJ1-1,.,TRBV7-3,TGTGCCAGCAGCTTAACCCCAGGGGTAAACACTGAAGCTTTCTTT,CASSLTPGVNTEAFF
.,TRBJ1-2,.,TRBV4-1,TGCGCCAGCAGCCAAGACCCTAACTATGGCTACACCTTC,CASSQDPNYGYTF
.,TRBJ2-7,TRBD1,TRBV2,TGTGCCAGCAGTGAAATGGCAGGGGGCGTCTACGAGCAGTACTTC,CASSEMAGGVYEQYF
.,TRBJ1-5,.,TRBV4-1,TGCGCCAGCAGCCAAGGTGGAGGTAGCAATCAGCCCCAGCATTTT,CASSQGGGSNQPQHF
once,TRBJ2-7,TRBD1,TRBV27,TGTGCCAGCAGCACAGGGGGCTACGAGCAGTACTTC,CASSTGGYEQYF
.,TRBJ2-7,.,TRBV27,TGTGCCAGCATCATTGGGGCACCCCCCCTGGACGAGCAGTACTTC,CASIIGAPPLDEQYF
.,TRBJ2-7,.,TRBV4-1,TGCGCCAGCAGCTTAAGGGCGGGGCTAGGCTACGAGCAGTACTTC,CASSLRAGLGYEQYF
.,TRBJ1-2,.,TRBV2,TGTGCCAGCGCGGGGGTCAACTATGGCTACACCTTC,CASAGVNYGYTF
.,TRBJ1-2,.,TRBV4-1,TGCGCCAGCAGCCAAGGACGCGGTATTCATGAGTCCTATGGCTACACCTTC,CASSQGRGIHESYGYTF
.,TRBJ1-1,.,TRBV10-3,TGTGCCCTCACGGTTGGTTTCGACACTGAAGCTTTCTTT,CALTVGFDTEAFF
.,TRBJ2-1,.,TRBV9,TGTGCCAGCAGCGCCCAGAGGGGATACAATGAGCAGTTCTTC,CASSAQRGYNEQFF
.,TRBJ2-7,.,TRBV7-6,TGTGCCAGCAGCTTAGTCACAGGATCCTACGAGCAGTACTTC,CASSLVTGSYEQYF
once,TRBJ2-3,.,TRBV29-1,TGCAGCGTTGAAGATACAGGGTATGCAGATACGCAGTATTTT,CSVEDTGYADTQYF
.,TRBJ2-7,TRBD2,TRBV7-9,TGTGCCAGCAGCCCCGGCGGGGGGGTCGAGCAGTACTTC,CASSPGGGVEQYF
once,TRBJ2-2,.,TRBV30,TGTGCCGGGCCCTTAAACACCGGGGAGCTGTTTTTT,CAGPLNTGELFF
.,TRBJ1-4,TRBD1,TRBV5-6,TGTGCCAGCAGCGAAGGAACAGGGGGGGCAACTAATGAAAAACTGTTTTTT,CASSEGTGGATNEKLFF
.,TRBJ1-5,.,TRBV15,TGTGCCACCAGCAGAGATTGGAGCAATCAGCCCCAGCATTTT,CATSRDWSNQPQHF
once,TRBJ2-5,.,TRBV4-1,TGCGCCAGCAGCCAAGAATCGGGACCGTACCAAGAGACCCAGTACTTC,CASSQESGPYQETQYF